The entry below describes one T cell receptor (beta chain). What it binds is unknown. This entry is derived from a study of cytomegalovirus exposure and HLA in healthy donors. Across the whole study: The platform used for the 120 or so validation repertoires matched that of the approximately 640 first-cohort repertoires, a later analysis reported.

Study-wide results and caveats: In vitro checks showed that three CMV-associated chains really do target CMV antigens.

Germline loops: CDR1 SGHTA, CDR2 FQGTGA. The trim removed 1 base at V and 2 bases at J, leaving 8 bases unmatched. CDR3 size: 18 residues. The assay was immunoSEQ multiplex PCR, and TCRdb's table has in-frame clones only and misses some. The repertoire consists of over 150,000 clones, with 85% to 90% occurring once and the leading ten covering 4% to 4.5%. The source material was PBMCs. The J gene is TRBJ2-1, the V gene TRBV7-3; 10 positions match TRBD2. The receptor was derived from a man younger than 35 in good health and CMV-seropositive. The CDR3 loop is CASSLIGTSGDPYNEQFF. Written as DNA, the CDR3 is TGTGCCAGCAGCTTAATAGGCACTAGCGGGGACCCCTACAATGAGCAGTTCTTC.